Listed here are 7 T cell receptor beta chains from one sample, sequenced in a study of blood T cell repertoires in COVID-19. Libraries were prepared by immunoSEQ multiplex PCR; TCRdb keeps only in-frame clonotypes and omits some of them. The data hold about 170,000 clones, with about 85% observed a single time. Sequenced sample: peripheral blood. These receptor sequences come from a woman aged 65 to 85 with COVID-19, enrolled during active disease.

This clone was seen a handful of times. V usage is TRBV2 and J usage is TRBJ1-5, with D possibly being TRBD1 (6 bases). Germline V gene data show CDR1 as SNHLY and CDR2 as FYNNEI. Trimming cost V 6 bases and J 3 bases, with 12 bases left between them. This CDR3 region has 14 residues. The CDR3, as DNA: TGTGCCAGCAGACAAACAGGGCTCAATCAGCCCCAGCATTTT. The encoded protein is CASRQTGLNQPQHF.

The table lists this clone with a few counts. The chain employs TRBV10-2 and TRBJ1-1, with D unclear. V was shortened by 6 bases and J by 1 base, with 9 bases between the two germline ends. Germline loops: CDR1 WSHSY, CDR2 SAAADI. The CDR3 is 13 residues long. The CDR3 region is CASRKHQNTEAFF. CDR3 nucleotide sequence: TGCGCCAGCAGGAAACACCAGAACACTGAAGCTTTCTTT.

The rearrangement links TRBV11-3 to TRBJ2-2, with D perhaps TRBD1 (5 bases). Trimming left V 3 bases short and J 4 bases short, with 9 bases between. The germline V gene encodes CDR1 SGHNT and CDR2 YENEEA. CDR3 size: 14 residues. In DNA, the CDR3 is TGTGCCAGCAGCTTTTCAGGGTTCACCGGGGAGCTGTTTTTT. Amino acid sequence: CASSFSGFTGELFF.

This chain's CDR3 is CASRPGGGETQYF. CDR3 DNA sequence: TGTGCCAGCAGGCCCGGGGGTGGGGAGACCCAGTACTTC. This chain connects TRBV11-1 to TRBJ2-5; D is perhaps TRBD2 (6 bases). The V end lost 6 bases, the J end lost 5 bases, and 13 bases lay between the germline ends. The CDR3 is 13 amino acids. Germline V gives CDR1 SGHAT, CDR2 FQDESV (reference sequence).

This chain links TRBV12-3 or TRBV12-4 with TRBJ1-1, with unresolved D. The CDR3 consists of 11 residues. V shed 6 bases and J shed 7 bases, with 9 bases lying between them. The CDR3 here is CASSLNFEAFF. The CDR3, as DNA: TGTGCCAGCAGCCTCAACTTTGAAGCTTTCTTT.

This chain joins TRBV11-2 and TRBJ2-1, with 9 nucleotides matching TRBD1. Germline V gene sequence: CDR1 SGHAT, CDR2 FQNNGV. This CDR3 has 14 amino acids. V lost 5 bases and J lost 6; bases outside the gene matches: 5. CDR3 protein: CASSTNRGRNEQFF. The CDR3 nucleotides read TGTGCCAGCAGCACCAACAGGGGGCGCAATGAGCAGTTCTTC.

The chain carries TRBV7-2 and TRBJ2-3, with a weak D call TRBD1 (7 bases). This CDR3 contains 15 residues. CDR1 SGHTA and CDR2 FQGNSA come from the germline V gene. V was trimmed by 7 bases and J by 4 bases, leaving 18 bases between them. The CDR3 reads CASNYIGRGADTQYF. Written as DNA, the CDR3 is TGTGCCAGCAACTATATAGGCAGGGGGGCAGATACGCAGTATTTT.